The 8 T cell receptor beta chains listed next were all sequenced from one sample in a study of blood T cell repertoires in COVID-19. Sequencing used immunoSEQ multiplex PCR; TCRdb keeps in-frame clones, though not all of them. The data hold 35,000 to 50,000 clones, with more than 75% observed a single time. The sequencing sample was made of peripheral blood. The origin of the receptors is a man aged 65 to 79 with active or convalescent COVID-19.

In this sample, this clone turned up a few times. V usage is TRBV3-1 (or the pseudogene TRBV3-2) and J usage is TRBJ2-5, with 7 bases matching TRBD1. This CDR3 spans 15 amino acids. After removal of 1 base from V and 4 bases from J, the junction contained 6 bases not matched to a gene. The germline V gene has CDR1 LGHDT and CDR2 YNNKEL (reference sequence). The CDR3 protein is CASSQATGDGETQYF. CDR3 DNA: TGTGCCAGCAGCCAAGCCACAGGGGACGGAGAGACCCAGTACTTC.

The CDR3 nucleotides are TGTGCCTGGAGTCGGGCCGACAGCTCTGGAAACACCATATATTTT. Protein: CAWSRADSSGNTIYF. This rearrangement joins TRBV30 to TRBJ1-3; D possibly corresponds to TRBD1 (5 bases). The germline gives CDR1 GTSNPN, CDR2 SVGIG (reference sequence). The V and J ends lost 2 bases and 0 bases respectively, with 11 bases between them. The CDR3 covers 15 residues.

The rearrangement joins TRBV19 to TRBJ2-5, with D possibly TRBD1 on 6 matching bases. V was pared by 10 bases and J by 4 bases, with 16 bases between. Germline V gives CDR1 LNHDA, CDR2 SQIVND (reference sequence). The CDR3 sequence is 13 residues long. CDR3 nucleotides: TGTGCCACCCAGGGGAGCGTACGAGAGACCCAGTACTTC. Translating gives CATQGSVRETQYF. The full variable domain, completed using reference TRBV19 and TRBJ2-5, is DGGITQSPKYLFRKEGQNVTLSCEQNLNHDAMYWYRQDPGQGLRLIYYSQIVNDFQKGDIAEGYSVSREKKESFPLTVTSAQKNPTAFYLCATQGSVRETQYFGPGTRLLVL.

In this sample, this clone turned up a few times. CDR3 amino acids: CASSVPGLAASYNEQFF. DNA of the CDR3: TGTGCCAGCAGCGTACCGGGACTAGCCGCCAGCTACAATGAGCAGTTCTTC. The chain has TRBV3-1 (or the pseudogene TRBV3-2) and TRBJ2-1; 9 bases match TRBD2. The CDR3 length is 17 residues. Per the germline V gene, CDR1 is LGHDT and CDR2 is YNNKEL (reference sequence). With V trimmed by 5 bases and J by 3 bases, 11 bases remained unmatched.

The DNA of the CDR3 is TGTGCCAGCAGCCAACTTGCCAGGGCCAACACTGAAGCTTTCTTT. Its translation: CASSQLARANTEAFF. This chain links TRBV5-6 with TRBJ1-1, with D perhaps TRBD1 (5 bases). CDR3 length: 15 amino acids. CDR1 SGHDT and CDR2 YYEEEE come from the germline V gene. Trimming shortened V by 4 bases and J by 2 bases, and 15 bases separated the two germline ends.

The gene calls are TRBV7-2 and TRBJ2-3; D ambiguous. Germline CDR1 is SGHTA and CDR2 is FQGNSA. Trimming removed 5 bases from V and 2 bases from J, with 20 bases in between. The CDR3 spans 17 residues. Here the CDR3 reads CASSPPNGWALTDTQYF. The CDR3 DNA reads TGTGCCAGCAGCCCCCCGAATGGGTGGGCCCTCACAGATACGCAGTATTTT.

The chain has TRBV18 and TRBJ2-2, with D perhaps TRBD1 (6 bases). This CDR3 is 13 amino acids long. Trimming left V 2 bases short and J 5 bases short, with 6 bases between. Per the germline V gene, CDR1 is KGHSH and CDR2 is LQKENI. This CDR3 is CASSPTGTGELFF. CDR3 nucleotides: TGTGCCAGCTCACCAACAGGGACCGGGGAGCTGTTTTTT. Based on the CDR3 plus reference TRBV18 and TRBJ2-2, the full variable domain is NAGVMQNPRHLVRRRGQEARLRCSPMKGHSHVYWYRQLPEEGLKFMVYLQKENIIDESGMPKERFSAEFPKEGPSILRIQQVVRGDSAAYFCASSPTGTGELFFGEGSRLTVL.

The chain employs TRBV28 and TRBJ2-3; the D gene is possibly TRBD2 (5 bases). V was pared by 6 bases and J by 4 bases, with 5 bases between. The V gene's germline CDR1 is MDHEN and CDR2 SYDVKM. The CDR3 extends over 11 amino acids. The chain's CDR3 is CASRGADTQYF. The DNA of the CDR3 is TGTGCCAGCAGGGGAGCAGATACGCAGTATTTT.